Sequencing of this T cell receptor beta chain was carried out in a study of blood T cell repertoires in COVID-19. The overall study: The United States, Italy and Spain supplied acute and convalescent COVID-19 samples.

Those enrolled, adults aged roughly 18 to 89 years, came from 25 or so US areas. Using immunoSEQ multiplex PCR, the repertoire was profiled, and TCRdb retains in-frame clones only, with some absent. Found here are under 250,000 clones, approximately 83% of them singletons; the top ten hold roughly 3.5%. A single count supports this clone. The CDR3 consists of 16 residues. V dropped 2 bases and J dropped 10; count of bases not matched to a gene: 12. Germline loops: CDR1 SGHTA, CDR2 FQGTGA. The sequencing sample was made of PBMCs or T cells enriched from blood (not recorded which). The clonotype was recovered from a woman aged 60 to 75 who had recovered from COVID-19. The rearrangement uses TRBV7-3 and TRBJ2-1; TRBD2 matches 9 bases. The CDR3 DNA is TGTGCCAGCAGCTTATACCCCCGCGGGGGGGGGATCGAGCAGTTCTTC. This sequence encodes CASSLYPRGGGIEQFF.